Listed below are T cell receptor beta chains from one sample, sequenced in a study of identical twins. TCRdb used MiXCR to reprocess the 5' RACE reads, holding one entry per CDR3 protein. The sample gives around 490,000 distinct CDR3 sequences, over 11% of which show up once; more than 0.8% is in the top ten. The same sample was also used in a study of yellow fever vaccine responses in identical twins.

The source material was CD4+ T cells sorted from blood. These TCRs come from a woman younger than 30 in good health. The CDR3 runs from the conserved cysteine through the conserved F or W. Fields, in order: J gene, V gene, clone size, D gene, CDR3 length, CDR3 DNA, CDR3 protein. A D gene is named only where the DNA matches it firmly. Clone size is shown for a subset of rows, as once, few, many or a class of expanded clone.

>TRBJ1-2|TRBV7-9|NA|NA|12
TGTGCCAGCAGCTTAGACGGGGGTGGCTACACCTTC
CASSLDGGGYTF
>TRBJ2-2|TRBV20-1|few|NA|14
NA
CSASGRRTGELFFF
>TRBJ2-5|TRBV7-9|many|NA|14
TGTGCCAGCAGCCTTCGGGACTTCCAAGAGACCCAGTACTTC
CASSLRDFQETQYF
>TRBJ2-3|TRBV5-1|NA|TRBD2|15
TGCGCCAGCAGCTTCCAGCGGGGGGGCACAGATACGCAGTATTTT
CASSFQRGGTDTQYF
>TRBJ2-7|TRBV5-1|few|NA|14
TGCGCCAGCAGCTTTGGGGCAGGTGTGGGCGAGCAGTACTTC
CASSFGAGVGEQYF
>TRBJ1-1|TRBV9|few|NA|14
TGTGCCAGCAGCGTAGCCGCGGTGAACACTGAAGCTTTCTTT
CASSVAAVNTEAFF
>TRBJ2-7|TRBV6-1|NA|NA|13
TGTGCCAGCAGGGATCCCGTGGAGAAAGAGCAGTACTTC
CASRDPVEKEQYF
>TRBJ2-3|TRBV7-2|many|NA|14
TGTGCCAGCAGCGCCGAGTGGGGGTTTGATACGCAGTATTTT
CASSAEWGFDTQYF
>TRBJ1-2|TRBV2|NA|NA|11
TGTGCCAGCGGGACACTCTATGGCTACACCTTC
CASGTLYGYTF
>TRBJ2-5|TRBV7-9|few|NA|13
TGTGCCAGCAGCTTAGACCGTTCTGAGACCCAGTACTTC
CASSLDRSETQYF
>TRBJ2-7|TRBV6-1|NA|NA|15
TGTGCCAGCAGTGAAGCTTCGGGGAGAGGAAACGAGCAGTACTTC
CASSEASGRGNEQYF
>TRBJ2-6|TRBV20-1|few|NA|14
TGCAGTGCTAGAGTAAATCCTGGGGCCAACGTCCTGACTTTC
CSARVNPGANVLTF
>TRBJ1-1|TRBV27|many|TRBD1|17
TGTGCCAGCAGTTTCAAAACAGGGGGCGGGATGAACACTGAAGCTTTCTTT
CASSFKTGGGMNTEAFF
>TRBJ1-2|TRBV3-1|many|TRBD1|14
TGTGCCAGCAGCTTTTTCGACAGGGACTATGGCTACACCTTC
CASSFFDRDYGYTF
>TRBJ2-3|TRBV5-1|NA|TRBD2|14
TGCGCCAGCAGCTTGTCGGCTAGCGGGAGGGTATCGTATTTT
CASSLSASGRVSYF
>TRBJ2-7|TRBV6-1|NA|NA|13
TGTGCCAGCAAGAAGCCCCATCGGTACGAGCAGTACTTC
CASKKPHRYEQYF
>TRBJ2-1|TRBV4-2|NA|NA|16
TGTGCCAGCAGCCAAGGTATTAGGGCAGATAACAATGAGCAGTTCTTC
CASSQGIRADNNEQFF
>TRBJ2-1|TRBV7-3|NA|NA|16
TGTGCCAGCAGCTTAATGGCTAGCGTCGGGCGGAATGAGCAGTTCTTC
CASSLMASVGRNEQFF
>TRBJ2-7|TRBV7-9|NA|NA|15
TGTGCCAGCAGCTTCGGCGACAGGCCGATCTGGGAGCAGTACTTC
CASSFGDRPIWEQYF
>TRBJ2-1|TRBV12-3/TRBV12-4|few|NA|13
TGTGCCAGCAGTTTTTTGGGGCCGGGTGAGCAGTTCTTC
CASSFLGPGEQFF
>TRBJ2-1|TRBV20-1|few|NA|10
TGCAGTGCTAAGTTGGGTGAGCAGTTCTTC
CSAKLGEQFF
>TRBJ2-3|TRBV7-3|NA|TRBD1|15
TGTGCCAGCAGCTTCGGACAGGGAATTGAAAATACGCAGTATTTT
CASSFGQGIENTQYF
>TRBJ2-1|TRBV12-3/TRBV12-4|many|NA|16
TGTGCCAGCCGTGGGAGGGGGGAGAGCTCCTACAATGAGCAGTTCTTC
CASRGRGESSYNEQFF
>TRBJ2-1|TRBV6-2/TRBV6-3|NA|NA|21
TGTGCCAGCAGACCTCATACTCTAGAGTCAATATATTTAAGCTCCTACAATGAGCAGTTCTTC
CASRPHTLESIYLSSYNEQFF
>TRBJ1-1|TRBV6-1|few|TRBD1|14
TGTGCCACCGATTTCGGACAGGGGTTAACTGAAGCTTTCTTT
CATDFGQGLTEAFF
>TRBJ2-5|TRBV7-2|many|NA|12
TGTGCCAGCAGTTTAAATGGGGAGACCCAGTACTTC
CASSLNGETQYF
>TRBJ2-7|TRBV5-1|few|NA|15
TGCGCCAGCAGCTTGGACGAGACTATCCTCCGCGAGCAGTACTTC
CASSLDETILREQYF
>TRBJ2-3|TRBV14|NA|NA|15
TGTGCCAGCAGCCAAACTAGAACTAGCACAGATACGCAGTATTTT
CASSQTRTSTDTQYF
>TRBJ2-5|TRBV27|few|NA|14
TGTGCCAGCAGTTTAGACGGTCTTGTAAAGACCCAGTACTTC
CASSLDGLVKTQYF
>TRBJ2-5|TRBV3-1|many|TRBD1|15
TGTGCCAGCAGCCACCAGGACAGGTTAGCAGAGACCCAGTACTTC
CASSHQDRLAETQYF
>TRBJ1-4|TRBV5-1|many|NA|14
TGCGCCAGCAGATTGGGGGACGGGAATGAAAAACTGTTTTTT
CASRLGDGNEKLFF
>TRBJ1-1|TRBV12-3/TRBV12-4|NA|NA|13
TGTGCCAGCCACTGGGCATCGAACACTGAAGCTTTCTTT
CASHWASNTEAFF
>TRBJ2-5|TRBV6-5|few|TRBD2|18
TGTGCCAGCAGTTACTCCCCAGCGGGAGGGCCTTGGCAAGAGACCCAGTACTTC
CASSYSPAGGPWQETQYF
>TRBJ2-5|TRBV20-1|NA|TRBD1|15
TGCAGTGCTAGATCCTTGGACAGGGGCGGAGAGACCCAGTACTTC
CSARSLDRGGETQYF
>TRBJ2-2|TRBV18|many|NA|14
TGTGCCAGCTCAGACTACAGGAACACCGGGGAGCTGTTTTTT
CASSDYRNTGELFF
>TRBJ2-7|TRBV10-3|many|NA|13
TGTGCCATCAGTACGACAGGTTCCTACGAGCAGTACTTC
CAISTTGSYEQYF
>TRBJ2-7|TRBV7-2|NA|TRBD1|14
TGTGCCAGCAGCCGCCCACAGGGGAACTACGAGCAGTACTTC
CASSRPQGNYEQYF
>TRBJ1-2|TRBV20-1|few|NA|13
TGCAGTGCCAGTCCCCCACTAAAATATGGCTACACCTTC
CSASPPLKYGYTF
>TRBJ1-1|TRBV12-3/TRBV12-4|many|NA|14
TGTGCCAGCAGTTTAAGCGGGGGAAGCACTGAAGCTTTCTTT
CASSLSGGSTEAFF
>TRBJ2-7|TRBV11-2|NA|TRBD1|18
TGTGCCAGCAGCTTGACAGGGGCCTATGTAAAATTTCCCTACGAGCAGTACTTC
CASSLTGAYVKFPYEQYF
>TRBJ2-1|TRBV3-1|NA|TRBD2|16
TGTGCCAGCAGCCAAGATTCACTAGCGGGATTCGATGAGCAGTTCTTC
CASSQDSLAGFDEQFF
>TRBJ2-3|TRBV30|few|TRBD1|11
TGTGCCTGGAAAGACAGGGCTACGCAGTATTTT
CAWKDRATQYF
>TRBJ2-7|TRBV27|many|TRBD2|15
TGTGCCAGCAGAGAAACTGGCGGGAGAGGATACGAGCAGTACTTC
CASRETGGRGYEQYF
>TRBJ2-1|TRBV20-1|once|TRBD2|16
TGCAGTGCCAACCCCCCCCAGGGACTAGCATGGGATGAGCAGTTCTTC
CSANPPQGLAWDEQFF
>TRBJ1-5|TRBV29-1|few|NA|13
TGCAGCGTCTCGAATGACAAGGTTCAGCCCCAGCATTTT
CSVSNDKVQPQHF
>TRBJ1-1|TRBV5-1|few|NA|14
TGCGCCAGCAGCTTGCAAGGTGCTAACACTGAAGCTTTCTTT
CASSLQGANTEAFF
>TRBJ2-1|TRBV5-1|NA|TRBD2|16
TGCGCCAGCAGAGTTTTCGGGACTAGCGGCCTCAATGAGCAGTTCTTC
CASRVFGTSGLNEQFF
>TRBJ2-7|TRBV7-8|NA|TRBD2|16
TGTGCCAGCAGTCTAGGTTCTAGCGGGAGGACCTACGAGCAGTACTTC
CASSLGSSGRTYEQYF
>TRBJ2-5|TRBV14|NA|TRBD2|15
TGTGCCAGCAGCCCTTTTGCGGGAGGGGCAGAGACCCAGTACTTC
CASSPFAGGAETQYF
>TRBJ1-4|TRBV6-2/TRBV6-3|few|TRBD1|15
TGTGCCAGCAGTTCGACGGGACAGGGCGGTGAAAAACTGTTTTTT
CASSSTGQGGEKLFF
>TRBJ2-7|TRBV5-1|NA|NA|12
TGCGCCAGCAGCTACGTCGGGGCCGAGCAGTACTTC
CASSYVGAEQYF
>TRBJ2-7|TRBV7-8|few|NA|13
TGTGCCAGCAGCTTAGCGGGGGTCAACGAGCAGTACTTC
CASSLAGVNEQYF
>TRBJ2-7|TRBV15|few|NA|14
TGTGCCACCAGCGACCCGACCCGCTCCTACGAGCAGTACTTC
CATSDPTRSYEQYF
>TRBJ2-1|TRBV12-3/TRBV12-4|few|NA|16
TGTGCCAGCAGTCCACCGGAACCAGACCGCGACAATGAGCAGTTCTTC
CASSPPEPDRDNEQFF
>TRBJ2-5|TRBV12-3/TRBV12-4|few|NA|12
TGTGCCAGCAGTCTAAAGGCGGGGACCCAGTACTTC
CASSLKAGTQYF
>TRBJ2-5|TRBV7-2|few|NA|14
TGTGCCAGCAGCTTATTGTTCCCTGGAGAGACCCAGTACTTC
CASSLLFPGETQYF
>TRBJ1-5|TRBV6-2/TRBV6-3|NA|NA|11
TGTGCCAGCAGTTACCTTGGGGCCCAGCATTTT
CASSYLGAQHF
>TRBJ2-3|TRBV4-2|NA|TRBD2|17
TGTGCCAGCAGCCAATCTCGCCTAGCGGGGGACACAGATACGCAGTATTTT
CASSQSRLAGDTDTQYF
>TRBJ1-5|TRBV6-2/TRBV6-3|few|NA|13
TGTGCCAGCAACAAGAACGGCAATCAGCCCCAGCATTTT
CASNKNGNQPQHF
>TRBJ1-4|TRBV12-3/TRBV12-4|NA|TRBD1|14
TGTGCCAGCAGTTTAAGGACAGGGGTCGAAAAACTGTTTTTT
CASSLRTGVEKLFF